The sequence of this T cell receptor (beta chain) was determined in a study of cytomegalovirus exposure and HLA in healthy donors. The wider study: There were some 120 million unique TCR beta sequences, drawn from about 190 million T cells, in an earlier analysis. General study results and limits: High sensitivity and specificity were reportedly achieved when the classifier diagnosed cytomegalovirus status. There were some public TCRs occurring in many donors, but most TCR sequences were rare.

Primers for the PCR totalled 60 Vbeta and 13 Jbeta. Assay used: immunoSEQ multiplex PCR; TCRdb lists only in-frame clones, some missing. Of about 180,000 clones in the sample, about three quarters were seen once. About this clone: Its antigen remains unidentified.

The sequencing input was PBMCs. The TCR comes from a man aged 35-49 years in good health and CMV-seropositive.

The CDR3 here is CASSPMAGGYEQYF. CDR3 DNA: TGTGCCAGCTCCCCGATGGCAGGGGGCTACGAGCAGTACTTC. The chain combines TRBV18 with TRBJ2-7, with 7 bases aligning to TRBD1. The V gene end was trimmed by 6 bases and the J gene end by 3 bases; junction bases not matched to a gene: 8. CDR1 and CDR2 (germline): KGHSH, LQKENI. This CDR3 region has 14 residues.